These 22 T cell receptor beta chains were all obtained from the same sample, sequenced in a study of shared clonotypes between healthy human individuals. Cells designated naive CD8 were CD45RO-negative and were positively selected for CCR7, with terminally differentiated effector memory CD45RA+ cells excluded. The protocol was immunoSEQ multiplex PCR, while the TCRdb copy is restricted to in-frame clones and leaves out a portion. The sample contains fewer than 700,000 clones, roughly 96% of which appear only once. The sequenced sample was naive CD8+ T cells sorted from blood. The receptors derive from a woman between 25 and 40 years old in good health.

The chain recombines TRBV19 with TRBJ2-3, with TRBD2 matching over 7 bases. Germline V gene data show CDR1 as LNHDA and CDR2 as SQIVND (reference sequence). The V and J ends lost 0 bases and 5 bases, in that order; junction bases with no gene match: 5. The CDR3 loop spans 15 amino acids. The CDR3 here is CASSIDRDYGDTQYF. CDR3 DNA: TGTGCCAGTAGTATAGACAGGGACTACGGAGATACGCAGTATTTT.

This chain joins TRBV28 and TRBJ2-1; 7 nucleotides agree with TRBD2. The J segment lost 0 bases and the V segment lost 6 bases, leaving 8 bases of the junction unmatched. CDR1 is MDHEN and CDR2 is SYDVKM in the germline V gene. The CDR3 loop spans 16 amino acids. The CDR3 sequence: CASRGSGGSSYNEQFF. As DNA, the CDR3 is TGTGCCAGCAGAGGGTCGGGAGGTAGCTCCTACAATGAGCAGTTCTTC.

The V and J genes are TRBV6-5 and TRBJ2-7; TRBD1 matches at 7 bases. Germline CDR1 reads MNHEY; CDR2 reads SVGAGI. CDR3 size: 15 residues. Unmatched junction bases numbered 9, after V lost 4 bases and J lost 3 bases. CDR3 DNA sequence: TGTGCCAGCAGTTTGACAGGGATGGAAGGCTACGAGCAGTACTTC. Residues: CASSLTGMEGYEQYF.

The genes are TRBV4-2 and TRBJ2-7; 7 bases match TRBD2. J was trimmed by 2 bases and V by 2 bases; bases with no gene match: 12. CDR1 LGHNA and CDR2 YNFKEQ come from the germline V gene. This CDR3 is built from 17 residues. This CDR3 is CASSQSGGSGPTYEQYF. CDR3 sequence (DNA): TGTGCCAGCAGCCAATCTGGGGGTAGCGGGCCTACCTACGAGCAGTACTTC.

The J gene is TRBJ2-7, the V gene TRBV4-1; 10 nucleotides match TRBD1. The CDR3 spans 15 residues. Germline CDR1 is MGHRA and CDR2 is YSYEKL. J gave up 7 bases and V 2 bases, and 8 bases lay outside the gene matches. The CDR3 bases are TGCGCCAGCAGCCAATCCGGGACAGGGGCCGGGGAGCAGTACTTC. It specifies CASSQSGTGAGEQYF.

This clone has a single count. This chain connects TRBV13 to TRBJ2-7; 8 bases align to TRBD1. V shed 3 bases, J shed 5 bases, and the junction held 6 bases outside the gene matches. Germline V gene data show CDR1 as PRHDT and CDR2 as FYEKMQ (reference sequence). The CDR3 extends over 14 amino acids. CDR3 region: CASSFGQGRDEQYF. CDR3 bases: TGTGCCAGCAGCTTCGGACAGGGTAGGGACGAGCAGTACTTC.

The V gene is TRBV4-2, the J gene TRBJ2-3, with 10 bases fitting TRBD2. The CDR3 has 19 residues. CDR1 LGHNA and CDR2 YNFKEQ come from the germline V gene. The J segment lost 2 bases and the V segment lost 0 bases, leaving 11 bases of the junction unmatched. The CDR3 DNA is TGTGCCAGCAGCCAAGAGGGAGGACTAGCGGAGGGGGTCACAGATACGCAGTATTTT. Its protein product is CASSQEGGLAEGVTDTQYF.

This clone has only a few counts. The same CDR3 also results from other DNA sequences found in this sample. The chain employs TRBV27 and TRBJ2-1; TRBD2 matches at 15 bases. Germline V gene data show CDR1 as MNHEY and CDR2 as SMNVEV (reference sequence). The CDR3 length is 15 residues. V was pared by 4 bases and J by 7 bases, with 2 bases of the junction left unmatched. The CDR3 DNA reads TGTGCCAGCAGTTCCGGGACTAGCGGGAGGAATGAGCAGTTCTTC. Residues: CASSSGTSGRNEQFF.

The count of this clone is one. The CDR3 spells CASSDYSYHQETQYF. In DNA form, the CDR3 reads TGTGCCAGCAGTGACTATTCCTACCACCAAGAGACCCAGTACTTC. The chain carries TRBV6-1 and TRBJ2-5, with D uncertain. Germline values: CDR1 MNHNS, CDR2 SASEGT. The CDR3 covers 15 residues. The germline V and J ends were trimmed by 3 bases and 0 bases, with 11 bases remaining between them.

The rearrangement links TRBV30 to TRBJ2-7, with D perhaps TRBD2 (5 bases). Germline loops: CDR1 GTSNPN, CDR2 SVGIG (reference sequence). Trimming took off 1 base at V and 6 bases at J, with 13 bases between the two ends. The CDR3 contains 13 residues. The CDR3 reads CAWSGTRAAEQYF. CDR3 nucleotides: TGTGCCTGGAGTGGCACTAGGGCGGCCGAGCAGTACTTC.

The chain uses TRBV5-8 and TRBJ2-1; D unresolved. The germline gives CDR1 SGHTS, CDR2 YDEGEE. Trimming removed 0 bases at V and 9 bases at J, with 4 bases between. The CDR3 length is 11 residues. This chain's CDR3 is CASSLGPEQFF. CDR3 in DNA: TGTGCCAGCAGCTTGGGTCCTGAGCAGTTCTTC.

The genes are TRBV27 and TRBJ1-4; 7 positions agree with TRBD1. V lost 2 bases, J lost 8 bases, and 11 bases stayed unmatched. This CDR3 has 16 amino acids. Germline assignment: CDR1 MNHEY and CDR2 SMNVEV (reference sequence). CDR3 sequence: CASSLTTGEGPEKLFF. The DNA of the CDR3 is TGTGCCAGCAGTTTAACTACAGGGGAGGGGCCAGAAAAACTGTTTTTT. Filled out from reference TRBV27 and TRBJ1-4, the complete variable domain reads EAQVTQNPRYLITVTGKKLTVTCSQNMNHEYMSWYRQDPGLGLRQIYYSMNVEVTDKGDVPEGYKVSRKEKRNFPLILESPSPNQTSLYFCASSLTTGEGPEKLFFGSGTQLSVL.

The chain uses TRBV6-6 and TRBJ2-1; D is possibly TRBD2 (6 bases). Germline loops: CDR1 MNHNY, CDR2 SVGAGI (reference sequence). The CDR3 contains 16 residues. V lost 5 bases, J lost 2 bases, and 16 bases lay in between. The CDR3 sequence is CASSQLWTTTYNEQFF. Here the CDR3 DNA reads TGTGCCAGCAGTCAACTTTGGACTACCACCTACAATGAGCAGTTCTTC.

V usage is TRBV27 and J usage is TRBJ1-1; D unresolved. Germline V gene data show CDR1 as MNHEY and CDR2 as SMNVEV (reference sequence). The V and J ends lost 3 bases and 8 bases respectively, with 13 bases between them. CDR3 length: 13 residues. CDR3: CASSFGVGGEAFF. In DNA, the CDR3 is TGTGCCAGCAGTTTCGGGGTAGGTGGCGAAGCTTTCTTT.

This rearrangement joins TRBV4-1 to TRBJ1-2; D call uncertain. Germline V CDR1 and CDR2: MGHRA, YSYEKL. V gave up 0 bases and J gave up 7 bases, with 12 bases separating them. The CDR3 is made up of 14 amino acids. The CDR3 DNA follows: TGCGCCAGCAGCCAAGATCGGTCGCCTGTTGGCTACACCTTC. It is translated as CASSQDRSPVGYTF.

The V call is TRBV6-5, the J call TRBJ2-7; D is unclear. Germline V gives CDR1 MNHEY, CDR2 SVGAGI. The CDR3 has 13 amino acids. V gave up 0 bases and J gave up 9 bases, with 12 bases separating them. The DNA for the CDR3 is TGTGCCAGCAGTTACTCAAACATTTCAAGGCAGTACTTC. It encodes CASSYSNISRQYF.

The chain has TRBV6-5 and TRBJ2-3; 10 bases line up with TRBD2. V lost 4 bases and J lost 4; bases outside the gene matches: 5. From germline, CDR1 is MNHEY and CDR2 SVGAGI. This CDR3 region has 15 residues. The CDR3 nucleotides are TGTGCCAGCAGTTGGCTAGCGGGAGCGTCAGATACGCAGTATTTT. It encodes CASSWLAGASDTQYF.

The rearrangement uses TRBV7-9 and TRBJ2-2, with D perhaps assigned TRBD1 or TRBD2 (5 bases each). Between the trimmed V and J ends, which lost 2 bases and 3 bases, there was a span of 19 bases. The CDR3 is made up of 18 amino acids. The germline CDR1 and CDR2 sequences are SEHNR and FQNEAQ (reference sequence). The CDR3 loop is CASSLTDSPREYTGELFF. The CDR3 DNA sequence: TGTGCCAGCAGCTTAACTGATTCCCCCAGGGAGTACACCGGGGAGCTGTTTTTT.

This clone has only one observation. The chain carries TRBV2 and TRBJ2-6, with 12 bases that match TRBD2. The CDR3 runs 19 residues. After removal of 5 bases from V and 0 bases from J, the junction contained 8 bases not matched to a gene. From germline, CDR1 is SNHLY and CDR2 FYNNEI. The CDR3 region has the DNA TGTGCCAGCAGTTCCTTACTAGCGGGAGGCCCCTCTGGGGCCAACGTCCTGACTTTC. Amino acids: CASSSLLAGGPSGANVLTF.

The genes are TRBV27 and TRBJ2-5; 7 bases match TRBD1. The J segment lost 5 bases and the V segment lost 6 bases, leaving 6 bases of the junction unmatched. The germline V gene has CDR1 MNHEY and CDR2 SMNVEV (reference sequence). The CDR3 runs to 13 residues. DNA of the CDR3: TGTGCCAGCAGCTACAGGGGTGGGGAGACCCAGTACTTC. Its translation: CASSYRGGETQYF.

The count of this clone is one. This sequence joins TRBV4-1 and TRBJ2-7, with D possibly matching TRBD1 (6 bases). Germline CDR1 is MGHRA and CDR2 is YSYEKL. Trimming cost V 0 bases and J 7 bases, with 19 bases left between them. The CDR3 covers 16 residues. CDR3 sequence: CASSQDFLPGQGEQYF. CDR3 sequence (DNA): TGCGCCAGCAGCCAAGACTTCTTACCCGGCCAGGGGGAGCAGTACTTC.

The chain employs TRBV5-4 and TRBJ2-5; 7 bases map to TRBD2. This CDR3 comprises 15 residues. V was clipped by 2 bases and J by 2 bases; unmatched bases: 6. CDR1 is SGHNT, CDR2 YYREEE, per germline (reference sequence). The CDR3 DNA reads TGTGCCAGCAGCTTTCGGGACTACGTACAAGAGACCCAGTACTTC. It specifies CASSFRDYVQETQYF. Looking up the rest from reference TRBV5-4 and TRBJ2-5 gives the full variable domain: ETGVTQSPTHLIKTRGQQVTLRCSSQSGHNTVSWYQQALGQGPQFIFQYYREEENGRGNFPPRFSGLQFPNYSSELNVNALELDDSALYLCASSFRDYVQETQYFGPGTRLLVL.